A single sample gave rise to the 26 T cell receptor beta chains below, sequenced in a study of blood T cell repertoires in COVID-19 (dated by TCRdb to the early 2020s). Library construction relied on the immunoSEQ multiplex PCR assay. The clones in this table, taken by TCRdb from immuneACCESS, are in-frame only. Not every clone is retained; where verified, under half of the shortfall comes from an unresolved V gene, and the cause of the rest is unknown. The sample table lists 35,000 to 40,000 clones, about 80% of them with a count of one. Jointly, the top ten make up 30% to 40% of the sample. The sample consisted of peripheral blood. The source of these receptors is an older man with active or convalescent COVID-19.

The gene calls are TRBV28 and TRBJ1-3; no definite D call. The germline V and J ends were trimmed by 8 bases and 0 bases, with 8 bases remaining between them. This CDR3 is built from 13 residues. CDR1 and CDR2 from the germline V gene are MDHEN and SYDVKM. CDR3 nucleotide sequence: TGTGCCAGCGGAGTTTTCTCTGGAAACACCATATATTTT. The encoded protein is CASGVFSGNTIYF.

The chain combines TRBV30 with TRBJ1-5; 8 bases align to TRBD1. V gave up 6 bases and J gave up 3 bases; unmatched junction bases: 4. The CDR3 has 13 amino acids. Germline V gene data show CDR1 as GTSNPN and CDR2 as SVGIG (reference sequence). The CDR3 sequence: CACDRGFNQPQHF. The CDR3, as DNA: TGTGCCTGCGACAGGGGATTCAATCAGCCCCAGCATTTT.

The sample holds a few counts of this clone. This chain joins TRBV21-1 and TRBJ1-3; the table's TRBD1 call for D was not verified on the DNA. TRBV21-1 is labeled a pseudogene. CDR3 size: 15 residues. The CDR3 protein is CASSSVGARGNTIYF. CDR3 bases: TGTGCCAGCAGCAGTGTTGGGGCGCGCGGAAACACCATATATTTT.

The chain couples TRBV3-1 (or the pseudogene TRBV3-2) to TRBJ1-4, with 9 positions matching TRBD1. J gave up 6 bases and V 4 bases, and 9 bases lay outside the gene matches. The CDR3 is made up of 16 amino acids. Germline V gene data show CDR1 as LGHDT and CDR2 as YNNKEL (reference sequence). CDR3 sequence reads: CASSLLGGDRDEKLFF. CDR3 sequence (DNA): TGTGCCAGCAGCCTCCTGGGAGGGGACAGGGATGAAAAACTGTTTTTT.

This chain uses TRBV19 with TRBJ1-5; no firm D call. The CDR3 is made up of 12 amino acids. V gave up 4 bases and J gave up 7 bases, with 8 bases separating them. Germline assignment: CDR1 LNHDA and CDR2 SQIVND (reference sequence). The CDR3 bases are TGTGCCAGTAGTAAGTCACAACAGCCCCAGCATTTT. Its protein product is CASSKSQQPQHF.

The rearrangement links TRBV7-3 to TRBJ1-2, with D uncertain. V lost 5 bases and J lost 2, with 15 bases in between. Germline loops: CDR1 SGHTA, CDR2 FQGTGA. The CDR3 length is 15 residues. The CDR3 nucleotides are TGTGCCAGCAGCCCTAGTGCTGGGTTGAACTATGGCTACACCTTC. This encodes CASSPSAGLNYGYTF.

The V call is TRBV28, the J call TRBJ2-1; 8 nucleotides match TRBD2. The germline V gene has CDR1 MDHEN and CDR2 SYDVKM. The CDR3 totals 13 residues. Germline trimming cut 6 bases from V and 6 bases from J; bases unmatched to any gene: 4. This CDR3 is CASRVRGGNEQFF. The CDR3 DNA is TGTGCCAGCAGGGTCCGGGGGGGCAATGAGCAGTTCTTC.

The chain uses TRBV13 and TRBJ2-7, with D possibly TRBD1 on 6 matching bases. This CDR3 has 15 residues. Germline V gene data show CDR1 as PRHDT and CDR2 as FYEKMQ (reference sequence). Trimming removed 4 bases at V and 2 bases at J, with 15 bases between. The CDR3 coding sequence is TGTGCCAGCAGCTCACTCCGGGACACTCCCTACGAGCAGTACTTC. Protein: CASSSLRDTPYEQYF.

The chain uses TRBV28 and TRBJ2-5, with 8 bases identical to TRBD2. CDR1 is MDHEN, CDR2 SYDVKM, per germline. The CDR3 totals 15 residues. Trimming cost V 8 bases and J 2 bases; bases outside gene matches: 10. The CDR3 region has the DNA TGTGCCAGCGGACCGCGGGGGGTCGGGCAAGAGACCCAGTACTTC. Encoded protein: CASGPRGVGQETQYF.

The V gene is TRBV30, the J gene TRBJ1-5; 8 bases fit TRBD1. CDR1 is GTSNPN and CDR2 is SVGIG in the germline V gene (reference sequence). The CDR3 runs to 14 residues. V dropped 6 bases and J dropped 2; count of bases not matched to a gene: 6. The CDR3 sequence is CACQGQVGNQPQHF. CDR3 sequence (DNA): TGTGCCTGTCAGGGACAGGTGGGCAATCAGCCCCAGCATTTT. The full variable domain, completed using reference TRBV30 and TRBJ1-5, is SQTIHQWPATLVQPVGSPLSLECTVEGTSNPNLYWYRQAAGRGLQLLFYSVGIGQISSEVPQNLSASRPQDRQFILSSKKLLLSDSGFYLCACQGQVGNQPQHFGDGTRLSIL.

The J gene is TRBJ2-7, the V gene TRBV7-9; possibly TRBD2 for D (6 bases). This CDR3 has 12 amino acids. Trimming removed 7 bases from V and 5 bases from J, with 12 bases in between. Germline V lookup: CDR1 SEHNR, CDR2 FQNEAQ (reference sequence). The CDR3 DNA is TGTGCCAGCAAGGGACTCCTGGACGAGCAGTACTTC. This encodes CASKGLLDEQYF.

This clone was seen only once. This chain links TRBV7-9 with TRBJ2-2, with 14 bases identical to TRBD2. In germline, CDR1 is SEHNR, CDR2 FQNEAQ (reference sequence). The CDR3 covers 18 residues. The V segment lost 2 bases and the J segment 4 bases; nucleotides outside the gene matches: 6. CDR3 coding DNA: TGTGCCAGCAGCTTACCGGGACTAGCGGGGGAGCCCACCGGGGAGCTGTTTTTT. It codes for CASSLPGLAGEPTGELFF.

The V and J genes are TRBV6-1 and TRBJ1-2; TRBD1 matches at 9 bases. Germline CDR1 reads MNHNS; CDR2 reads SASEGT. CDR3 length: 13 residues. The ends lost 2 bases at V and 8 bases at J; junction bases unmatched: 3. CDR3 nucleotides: TGTGCCAGCAGTGAATGGGACAGGGTAGGCTACACCTTC. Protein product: CASSEWDRVGYTF.

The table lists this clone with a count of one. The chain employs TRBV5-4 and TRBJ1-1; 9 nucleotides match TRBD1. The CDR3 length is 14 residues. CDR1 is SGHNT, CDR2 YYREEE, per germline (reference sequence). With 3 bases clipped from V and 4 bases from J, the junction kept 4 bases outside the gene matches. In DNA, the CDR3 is TGTGCCAGCAGCTCCGCGACAGGGGGCACTGAAGCTTTCTTT. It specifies CASSSATGGTEAFF.

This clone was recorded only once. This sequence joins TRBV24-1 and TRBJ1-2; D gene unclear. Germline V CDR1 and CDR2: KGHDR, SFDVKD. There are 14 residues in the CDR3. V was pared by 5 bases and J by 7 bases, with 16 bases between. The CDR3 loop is CATSAGGSELGYTF. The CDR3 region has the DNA TGTGCCACCAGTGCGGGAGGCTCTGAGCTTGGCTACACCTTC.

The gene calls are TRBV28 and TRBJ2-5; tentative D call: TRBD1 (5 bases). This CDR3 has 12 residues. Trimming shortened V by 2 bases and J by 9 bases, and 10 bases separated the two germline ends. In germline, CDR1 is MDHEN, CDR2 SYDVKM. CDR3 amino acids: CASSLGAPPQYF. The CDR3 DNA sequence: TGTGCCAGCAGTTTAGGGGCCCCGCCCCAGTACTTC.

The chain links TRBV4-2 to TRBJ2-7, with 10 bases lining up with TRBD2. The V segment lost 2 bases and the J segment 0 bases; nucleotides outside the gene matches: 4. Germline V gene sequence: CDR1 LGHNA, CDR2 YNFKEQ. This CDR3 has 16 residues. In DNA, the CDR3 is TGTGCCAGCAGCCAAACCGGGACTAGCGTCTCCTACGAGCAGTACTTC. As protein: CASSQTGTSVSYEQYF.

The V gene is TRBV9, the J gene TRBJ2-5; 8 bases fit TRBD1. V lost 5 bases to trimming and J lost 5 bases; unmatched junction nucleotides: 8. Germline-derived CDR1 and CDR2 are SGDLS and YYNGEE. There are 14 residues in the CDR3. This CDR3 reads CASSQTGDWETQYF. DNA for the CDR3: TGTGCCAGCAGTCAGACAGGGGACTGGGAGACCCAGTACTTC.

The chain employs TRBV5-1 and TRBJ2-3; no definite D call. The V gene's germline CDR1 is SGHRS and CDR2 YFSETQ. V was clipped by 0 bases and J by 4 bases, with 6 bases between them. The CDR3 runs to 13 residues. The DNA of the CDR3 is TGCGCCAGCAGCTTGGTAGTTCCAGATACGCAGTATTTT. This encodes CASSLVVPDTQYF.

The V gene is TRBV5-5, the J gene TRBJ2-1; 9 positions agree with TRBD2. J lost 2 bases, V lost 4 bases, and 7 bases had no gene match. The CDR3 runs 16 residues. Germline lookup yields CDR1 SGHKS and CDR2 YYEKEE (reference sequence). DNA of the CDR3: TGTGCCAGCAGCGGATTAGCGGGGGACCCCTACAATGAGCAGTTCTTC. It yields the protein CASSGLAGDPYNEQFF.

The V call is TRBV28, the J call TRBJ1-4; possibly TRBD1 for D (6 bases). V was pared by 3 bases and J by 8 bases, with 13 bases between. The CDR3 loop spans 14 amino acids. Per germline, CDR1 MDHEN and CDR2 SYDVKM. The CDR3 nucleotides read TGTGCCAGCAGTTTGGACAGTGCAGGAGAAAAACTGTTTTTT. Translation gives CASSLDSAGEKLFF.

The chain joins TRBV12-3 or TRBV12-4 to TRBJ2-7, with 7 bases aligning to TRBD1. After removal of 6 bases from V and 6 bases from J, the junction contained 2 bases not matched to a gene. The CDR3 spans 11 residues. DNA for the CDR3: TGTGCCAGCAGCCACAGGGGCGAGCAGTACTTC. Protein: CASSHRGEQYF.

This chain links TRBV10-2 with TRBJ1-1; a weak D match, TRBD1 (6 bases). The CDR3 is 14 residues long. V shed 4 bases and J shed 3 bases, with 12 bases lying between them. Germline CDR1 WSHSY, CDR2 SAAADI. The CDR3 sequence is CASSAQGKDTEAFF. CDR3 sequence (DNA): TGCGCCAGCAGTGCGCAGGGGAAGGACACTGAAGCTTTCTTT.

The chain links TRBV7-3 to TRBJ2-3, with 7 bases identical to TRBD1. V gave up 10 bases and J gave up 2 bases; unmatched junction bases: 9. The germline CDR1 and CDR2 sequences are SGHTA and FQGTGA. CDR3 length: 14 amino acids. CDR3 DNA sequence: TGTGCCACCAATACAGGGGAAATCACAGATACGCAGTATTTT. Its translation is CATNTGEITDTQYF.

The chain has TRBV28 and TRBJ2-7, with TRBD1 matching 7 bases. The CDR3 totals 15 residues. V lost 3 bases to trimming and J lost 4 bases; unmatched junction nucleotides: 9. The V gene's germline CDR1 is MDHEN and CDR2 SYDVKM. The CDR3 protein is CASSFSQGVFYEQYF. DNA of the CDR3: TGTGCCAGCAGTTTTTCCCAGGGGGTCTTTTACGAGCAGTACTTC.

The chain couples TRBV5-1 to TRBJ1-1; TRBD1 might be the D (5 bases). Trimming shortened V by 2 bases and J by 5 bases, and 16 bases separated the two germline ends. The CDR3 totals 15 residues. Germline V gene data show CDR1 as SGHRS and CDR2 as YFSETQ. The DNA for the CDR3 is TGCGCCAGCAGCTTACCGGGACTCGCCGGGACTGAAGCTTTCTTT. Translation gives CASSLPGLAGTEAFF.